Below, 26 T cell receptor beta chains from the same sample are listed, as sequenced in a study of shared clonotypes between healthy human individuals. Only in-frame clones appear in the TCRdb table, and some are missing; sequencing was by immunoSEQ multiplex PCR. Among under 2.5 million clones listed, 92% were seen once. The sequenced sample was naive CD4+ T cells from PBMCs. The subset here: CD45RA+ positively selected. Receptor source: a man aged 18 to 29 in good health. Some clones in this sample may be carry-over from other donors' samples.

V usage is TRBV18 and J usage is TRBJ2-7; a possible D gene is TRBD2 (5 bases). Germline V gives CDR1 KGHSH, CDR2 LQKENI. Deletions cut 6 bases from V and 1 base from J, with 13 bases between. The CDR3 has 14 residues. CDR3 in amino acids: CASSGELGSYEQYF. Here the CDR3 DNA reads TGTGCCAGCTCCGGGGAGCTGGGATCCTACGAGCAGTACTTC.

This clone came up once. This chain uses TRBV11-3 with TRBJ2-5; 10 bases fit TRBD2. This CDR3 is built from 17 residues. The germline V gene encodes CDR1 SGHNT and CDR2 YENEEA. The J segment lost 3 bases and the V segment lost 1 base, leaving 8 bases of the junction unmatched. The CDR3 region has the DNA TGTGCCAGCAGCTTAGGGGCCGGCGGACTAGCGGAAGAGACCCAGTACTTC. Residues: CASSLGAGGLAEETQYF.

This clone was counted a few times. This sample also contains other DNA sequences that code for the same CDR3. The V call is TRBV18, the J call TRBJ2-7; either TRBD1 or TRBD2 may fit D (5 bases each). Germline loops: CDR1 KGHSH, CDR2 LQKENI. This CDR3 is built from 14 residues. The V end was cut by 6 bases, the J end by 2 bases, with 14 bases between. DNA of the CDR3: TGTGCCAGCTCCGCAGGGACCGGGACCTACGAGCAGTACTTC. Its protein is CASSAGTGTYEQYF. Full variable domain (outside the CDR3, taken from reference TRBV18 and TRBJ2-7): NAGVMQNPRHLVRRRGQEARLRCSPMKGHSHVYWYRQLPEEGLKFMVYLQKENIIDESGMPKERFSAEFPKEGPSILRIQQVVRGDSAAYFCASSAGTGTYEQYFGPGTRLTVT.

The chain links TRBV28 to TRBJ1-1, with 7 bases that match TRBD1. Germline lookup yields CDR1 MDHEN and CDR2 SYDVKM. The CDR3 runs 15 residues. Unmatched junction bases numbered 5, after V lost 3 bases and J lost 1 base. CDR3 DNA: TGTGCCAGCAGTTTGGAAAGGACAGGGAACACTGAAGCTTTCTTT. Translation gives CASSLERTGNTEAFF.

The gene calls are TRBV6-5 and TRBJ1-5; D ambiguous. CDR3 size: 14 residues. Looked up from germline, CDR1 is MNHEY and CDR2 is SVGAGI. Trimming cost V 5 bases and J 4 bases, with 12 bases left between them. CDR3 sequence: CASSGPGRNQPQHF. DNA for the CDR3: TGTGCCAGCAGTGGGCCCGGCAGAAATCAGCCCCAGCATTTT.

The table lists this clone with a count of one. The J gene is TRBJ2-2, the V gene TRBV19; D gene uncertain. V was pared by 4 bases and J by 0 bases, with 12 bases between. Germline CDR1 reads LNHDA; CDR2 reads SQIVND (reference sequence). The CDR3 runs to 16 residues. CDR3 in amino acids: CASSTAPPPNTGELFF. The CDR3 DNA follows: TGTGCCAGTAGTACGGCGCCACCCCCGAACACCGGGGAGCTGTTTTTT.

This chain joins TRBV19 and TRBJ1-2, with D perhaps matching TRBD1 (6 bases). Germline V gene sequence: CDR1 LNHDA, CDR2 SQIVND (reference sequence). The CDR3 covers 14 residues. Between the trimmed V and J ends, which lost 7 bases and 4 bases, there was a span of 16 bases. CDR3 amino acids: CASTRGGAGYGYTF. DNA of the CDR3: TGTGCCAGTACCCGAGGGGGGGCGGGCTATGGCTACACCTTC.

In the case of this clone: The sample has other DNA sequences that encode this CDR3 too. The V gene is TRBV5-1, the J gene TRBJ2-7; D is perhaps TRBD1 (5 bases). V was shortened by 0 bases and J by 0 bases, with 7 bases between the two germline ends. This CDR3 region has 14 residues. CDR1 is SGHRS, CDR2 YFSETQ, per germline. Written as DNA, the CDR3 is TGCGCCAGCAGCTTGGAAAGGGGCTCCTACGAGCAGTACTTC. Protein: CASSLERGSYEQYF.

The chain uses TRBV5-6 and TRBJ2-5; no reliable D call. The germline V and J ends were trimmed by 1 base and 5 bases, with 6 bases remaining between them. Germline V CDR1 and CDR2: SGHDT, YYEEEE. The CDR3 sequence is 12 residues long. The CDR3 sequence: CASSLPGETQYF. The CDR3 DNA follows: TGTGCCAGCAGCTTGCCCGGCGAGACCCAGTACTTC.

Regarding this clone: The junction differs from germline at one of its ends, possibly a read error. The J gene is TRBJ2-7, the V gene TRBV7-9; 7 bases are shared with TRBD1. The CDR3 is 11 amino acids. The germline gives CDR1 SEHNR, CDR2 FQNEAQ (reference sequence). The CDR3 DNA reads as TGTGCCAGCAGCTCGGGACAGTCGCAGTACTTT. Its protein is CASSSGQSQYF.

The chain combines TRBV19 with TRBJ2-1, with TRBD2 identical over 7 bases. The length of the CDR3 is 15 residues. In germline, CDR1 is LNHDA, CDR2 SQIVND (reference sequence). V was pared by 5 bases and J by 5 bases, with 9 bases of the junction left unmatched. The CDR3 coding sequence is TGTGCCAGTAGTTTTCTTGCGGGAGCCCACAATGAGCAGTTCTTC. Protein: CASSFLAGAHNEQFF.

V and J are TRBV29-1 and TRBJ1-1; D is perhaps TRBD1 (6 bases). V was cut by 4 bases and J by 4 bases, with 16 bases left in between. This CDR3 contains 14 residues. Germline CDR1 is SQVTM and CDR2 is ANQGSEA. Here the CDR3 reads CSVGGPGESTEAFF. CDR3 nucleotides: TGCAGCGTTGGGGGCCCAGGGGAGAGCACTGAAGCTTTCTTT.

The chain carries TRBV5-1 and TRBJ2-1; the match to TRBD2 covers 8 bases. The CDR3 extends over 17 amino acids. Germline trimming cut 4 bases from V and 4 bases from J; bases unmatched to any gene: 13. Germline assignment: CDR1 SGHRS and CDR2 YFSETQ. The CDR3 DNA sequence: TGCGCCAGCAGCCTAATGTTCGGACTAGCAAGTTACAATGAGCAGTTCTTC. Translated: CASSLMFGLASYNEQFF.

The CDR3 DNA follows: TGCGCCAGCAGCAGAACAGTGGTGAACACTGAAGCTTTCTTT. This codes for CASSRTVVNTEAFF. The chain links TRBV5-1 to TRBJ1-1; D remains unclear. The CDR3 is 14 residues long. Germline lookup yields CDR1 SGHRS and CDR2 YFSETQ. V lost 4 bases, J lost 0 bases, and 10 bases lay in between.

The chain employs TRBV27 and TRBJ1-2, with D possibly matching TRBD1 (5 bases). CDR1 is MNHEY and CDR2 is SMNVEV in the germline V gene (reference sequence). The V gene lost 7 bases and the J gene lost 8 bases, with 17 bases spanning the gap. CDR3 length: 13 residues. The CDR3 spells CASKETEALGYTF. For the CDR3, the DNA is TGTGCCAGCAAAGAGACAGAGGCCTTGGGCTACACCTTC.

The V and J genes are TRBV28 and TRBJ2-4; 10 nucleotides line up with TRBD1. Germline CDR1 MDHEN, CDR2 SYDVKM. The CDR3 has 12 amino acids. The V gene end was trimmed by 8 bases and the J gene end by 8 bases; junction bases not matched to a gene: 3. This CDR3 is CASYGQGDIQYF. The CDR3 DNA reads TGTGCCAGCTATGGACAGGGGGACATTCAGTACTTC.

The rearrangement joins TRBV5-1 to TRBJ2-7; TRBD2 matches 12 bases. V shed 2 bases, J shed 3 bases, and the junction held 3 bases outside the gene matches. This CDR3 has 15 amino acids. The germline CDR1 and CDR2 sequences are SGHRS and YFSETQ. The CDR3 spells CASSFGLAGLYEQYF. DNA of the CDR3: TGCGCCAGCAGCTTTGGACTAGCGGGACTCTACGAGCAGTACTTC.

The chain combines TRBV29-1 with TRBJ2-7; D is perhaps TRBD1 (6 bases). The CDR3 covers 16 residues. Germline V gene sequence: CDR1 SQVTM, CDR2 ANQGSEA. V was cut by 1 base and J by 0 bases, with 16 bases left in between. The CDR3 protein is CSVEVSDRPSSYEQYF. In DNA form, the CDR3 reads TGCAGCGTTGAAGTCTCGGACAGACCGAGCTCCTACGAGCAGTACTTC.

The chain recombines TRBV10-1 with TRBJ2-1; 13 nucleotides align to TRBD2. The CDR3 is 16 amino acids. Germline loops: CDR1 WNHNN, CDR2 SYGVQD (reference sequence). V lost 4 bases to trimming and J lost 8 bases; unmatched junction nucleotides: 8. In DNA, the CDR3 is TGCGCCAGCAGTGCCCCGGGACTAGCGGGATCGTATGAGCAGTTCTTC. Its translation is CASSAPGLAGSYEQFF.

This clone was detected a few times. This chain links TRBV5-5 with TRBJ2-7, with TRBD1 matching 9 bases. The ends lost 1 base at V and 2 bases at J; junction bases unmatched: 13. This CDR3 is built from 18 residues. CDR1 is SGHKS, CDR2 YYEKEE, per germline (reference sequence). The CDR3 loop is CASSLRVRPGQGTYEQYF. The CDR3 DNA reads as TGTGCCAGCAGCTTGCGCGTGCGCCCGGGACAGGGAACCTACGAGCAGTACTTC.

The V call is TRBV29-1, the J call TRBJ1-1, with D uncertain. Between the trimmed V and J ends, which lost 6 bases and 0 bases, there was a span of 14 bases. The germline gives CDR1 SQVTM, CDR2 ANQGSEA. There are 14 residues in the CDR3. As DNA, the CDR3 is TGCAGCGTGACCCACTGGCAGCTGAACACTGAAGCTTTCTTT. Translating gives CSVTHWQLNTEAFF.

Written as DNA, the CDR3 is TGTGCCAGCAGACGATTGACAGACTCCTACGAGCAGTACTTC. Translated: CASRRLTDSYEQYF. V gene TRBV7-9 combines with J gene TRBJ2-7; D might be TRBD1 (5 bases). The CDR3 sequence is 14 residues long. From germline, CDR1 is SEHNR and CDR2 FQNEAQ (reference sequence). V dropped 6 bases and J dropped 0 bases, with 12 bases sitting between them.

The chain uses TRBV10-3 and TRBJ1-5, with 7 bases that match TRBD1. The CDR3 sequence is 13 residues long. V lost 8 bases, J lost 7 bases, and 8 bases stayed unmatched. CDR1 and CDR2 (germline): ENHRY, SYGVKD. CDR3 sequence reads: CAIRQGTGQPQHF. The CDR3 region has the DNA TGTGCCATCCGACAGGGTACGGGCCAGCCCCAGCATTTT.

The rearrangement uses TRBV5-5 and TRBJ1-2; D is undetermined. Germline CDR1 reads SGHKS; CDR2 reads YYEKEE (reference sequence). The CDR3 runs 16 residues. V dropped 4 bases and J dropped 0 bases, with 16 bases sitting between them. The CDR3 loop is CASSLQRQPANYGYTF. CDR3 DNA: TGTGCCAGCAGCCTACAGCGGCAGCCAGCTAACTATGGCTACACCTTC.

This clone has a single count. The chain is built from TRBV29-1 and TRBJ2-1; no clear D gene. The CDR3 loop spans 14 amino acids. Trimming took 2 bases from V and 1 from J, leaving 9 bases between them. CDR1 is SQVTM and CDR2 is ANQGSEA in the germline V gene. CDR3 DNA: TGCAGCGTTGAACCACGGGTTTCCTACAATGAGCAGTTCTTC. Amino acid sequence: CSVEPRVSYNEQFF.

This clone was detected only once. The CDR3, as DNA: TGCGCCAGCAGTACATCCCCCGGGACTAGCGGTTCCAATGAGCAGTTCTTC. Translation gives CASSTSPGTSGSNEQFF. The chain links TRBV5-1 to TRBJ2-1, with TRBD2 identical over 11 bases. CDR3 length equals 17 residues. V was pared by 5 bases and J by 6 bases, with 13 bases of the junction left unmatched. Germline CDR1 SGHRS, CDR2 YFSETQ.